The T cell receptor beta chain under discussion was sequenced for a study of cytomegalovirus exposure and HLA in healthy donors. Study-wide points: Presence/absence analysis assumed near-uniform sequencing depth across donors. For most TCR sequences rarity was the rule, although some public TCRs occurred in many donors.

This PCR relied on a set of 60 Vbeta primers and 13 Jbeta primers. Only in-frame clones appear in the TCRdb table, and some are missing; sequencing was by immunoSEQ multiplex PCR. The sample has fewer than 150,000 clones; about four fifths are singletons. Worth noting for this clone: Its antigen remains unidentified.

Per germline, CDR1 SGHTA and CDR2 FQGNSA. The CDR3 contains 14 residues. Between the trimmed V and J ends, which lost 3 bases and 4 bases, there was a span of 10 bases. This TCR was sampled from a female donor in good health and CMV-seropositive. The V gene is TRBV7-2, the J gene TRBJ2-1; no definite D call. The sequenced sample consisted of PBMCs. The CDR3 nucleotides read TGTGCCAGCAGCTTCACTTCAGGTTACAATGAGCAGTTCTTC. Residues: CASSFTSGYNEQFF.